Following are 17 T cell receptor beta chains from one sample sequenced in a study of cytomegalovirus exposure and HLA in healthy donors. PCR involved 60 Vbeta and 13 Jbeta primers. Clones were read by immunoSEQ multiplex PCR, and TCRdb kept only the in-frame ones, dropping some. This table has about 180,000 clones, around four fifths appearing once. The sequenced sample was PBMCs. All receptors come from a boy under 10 years old in good health and CMV-seronegative.

This rearrangement joins TRBV9 to TRBJ1-1; a possible D gene is TRBD1 (6 bases). This CDR3 contains 14 residues. From germline, CDR1 is SGDLS and CDR2 YYNGEE. V was cut by 1 base and J by 1 base, with 8 bases left in between. This chain's CDR3 is CASSVQGQNTEAFF. In DNA form, the CDR3 reads TGTGCCAGCAGCGTACAGGGGCAGAACACTGAAGCTTTCTTT.

The chain joins TRBV7-9 to TRBJ1-2; D remains unclear. Trimming took 5 bases from V and 0 from J, leaving 10 bases between them. The CDR3 runs 14 residues. Germline CDR1 is SEHNR and CDR2 is FQNEAQ (reference sequence). The CDR3 sequence: CASSPGSANYGYTF. CDR3 coding DNA: TGTGCCAGCAGCCCTGGTTCAGCTAACTATGGCTACACCTTC.

This clone turned up a few times. The genes are TRBV30 and TRBJ1-1; 9 bases map to TRBD1. The CDR3 consists of 14 residues. Germline V CDR1 and CDR2: GTSNPN, SVGIG (reference sequence). V was clipped by 5 bases and J by 11 bases; unmatched bases: 15. For the CDR3, the DNA is TGTGCCTGGTCCCTCCCCGGGACAGGGAAGGGGGCTTTCTTT. Translated: CAWSLPGTGKGAFF. The complete variable domain, with remaining parts taken from reference TRBV30 and TRBJ1-1, reads SQTIHQWPATLVQPVGSPLSLECTVEGTSNPNLYWYRQAAGRGLQLLFYSVGIGQISSEVPQNLSASRPQDRQFILSSKKLLLSDSGFYLCAWSLPGTGKGAFFGQGTRLTVV.

The rearrangement uses TRBV15 and TRBJ2-7, with D maybe TRBD1 (6 bases). Trimming pared 0 bases from V and 4 bases from J, leaving 10 bases between. Germline V gene lookup returns CDR1 LNHNV and CDR2 YYDKDF (reference sequence). The CDR3 length is 14 residues. The CDR3 region is CATSRDQGPYEQYF. In DNA, the CDR3 is TGTGCCACCAGCAGAGACCAGGGGCCATACGAGCAGTACTTC.

As for this clone: This same CDR3 is encoded by further DNA sequences in the sample. The V and J genes are TRBV4-2 and TRBJ2-7, with 8 bases identical to TRBD1. The trim removed 2 bases at V and 2 bases at J, leaving 5 bases unmatched. CDR3 size: 15 residues. CDR1 and CDR2 (germline): LGHNA, YNFKEQ. The CDR3 nucleotides read TGTGCCAGCAGCCAAAACCTGGACAGGGCCTACGAGCAGTACTTC. This encodes CASSQNLDRAYEQYF.

CDR3 sequence reads: CASSLYRTSGGANEQFF. The CDR3 DNA is TGTGCCAGCAGCTTGTACAGGACTAGCGGGGGGGCGAATGAGCAGTTCTTC. V gene TRBV5-8 combines with J gene TRBJ2-1; 15 nucleotides line up with TRBD2. Germline CDR1 is SGHTS and CDR2 is YDEGEE. Unmatched junction bases numbered 6, after V lost 1 base and J lost 7 bases. The length of the CDR3 is 17 residues.

The genes are TRBV9 and TRBJ1-6; D is ambiguous. The CDR3 loop spans 12 amino acids. Germline V gives CDR1 SGDLS, CDR2 YYNGEE. Trimming removed 3 bases from V and 8 bases from J, with 6 bases in between. CDR3 DNA sequence: TGTGCCAGCAGCGAGGGAGATTCACCCCTCCACTTT. It is translated as CASSEGDSPLHF.

The chain couples TRBV10-1 to TRBJ2-1; D call uncertain. The ends were cut back, 8 bases at V and 5 bases at J, with 16 bases in the middle. The germline CDR1 and CDR2 sequences are WNHNN and SYGVQD (reference sequence). This CDR3 spans 14 amino acids. Written as DNA, the CDR3 is TGCGCCAGCTCCTCAGGAATCGCCGACAATGAGCAGTTCTTC. Amino acid sequence: CASSSGIADNEQFF.

V gene TRBV19 combines with J gene TRBJ1-4; D not certain. CDR1 is LNHDA, CDR2 SQIVND, per germline (reference sequence). The CDR3 has 16 residues. Between the trimmed V and J ends, which lost 3 bases and 0 bases, there was a span of 11 bases. The chain's CDR3 is CASSILRGTTNEKLFF. In nucleotides, the CDR3 is TGTGCCAGTAGTATCCTCAGAGGCACAACTAATGAAAAACTGTTTTTT.

The rearrangement uses TRBV7-2 and TRBJ2-7, with D maybe TRBD1 (6 bases). The CDR3 covers 14 residues. Trimming stripped 3 bases from V and 6 bases from J, with 15 bases between. The germline gives CDR1 SGHTA, CDR2 FQGNSA. The CDR3 DNA reads TGTGCCAGCAGCTTTACAGGGAACCTTGCCGAGCAGTACTTC. Its translation is CASSFTGNLAEQYF.

V and J are TRBV5-4 and TRBJ2-3, with 7 bases identical to TRBD2. The germline CDR1 and CDR2 sequences are SGHNT and YYREEE (reference sequence). The ends lost 4 bases at V and 0 bases at J; junction bases unmatched: 11. This CDR3 comprises 17 residues. Here the CDR3 DNA reads TGTGCCAGCAGCGACGACCCCCTAGCGGCGAGCACAGATACGCAGTATTTT. Protein: CASSDDPLAASTDTQYF.

J is TRBJ2-5 and V is TRBV7-8; the match to TRBD2 covers 7 bases. CDR1 and CDR2 (germline): SGHVS, FQNEAQ. V was pared by 3 bases and J by 4 bases, with 8 bases of the junction left unmatched. CDR3 length: 15 residues. CDR3 protein: CASSLRLAFRETQYF. The CDR3 DNA reads as TGTGCCAGCAGCTTGAGACTAGCTTTTCGAGAGACCCAGTACTTC.

This clone was observed a single time. The chain recombines TRBV6-1 with TRBJ2-5; D unresolved. Germline loops: CDR1 MNHNS, CDR2 SASEGT. Trimming pared 1 base from V and 5 bases from J, leaving 11 bases between. This CDR3 has 14 residues. The CDR3 region is CASSEGPGGETQYF. The DNA for the CDR3 is TGTGCCAGCAGTGAAGGGCCGGGTGGGGAGACCCAGTACTTC.

Details on this clone: The sample carries other DNA sequences with the same CDR3. The chain couples TRBV6-5 to TRBJ1-1; D possibly corresponds to TRBD1 (6 bases). The germline V gene has CDR1 MNHEY and CDR2 SVGAGI. V lost 0 bases to trimming and J lost 6 bases, with 17 bases between them. The CDR3 runs 16 residues. CDR3 nucleotides: TGTGCCAGCAGTTACTCGGGGCCCAGGGGTGGTTCTGAAGCTTTCTTT. Its protein is CASSYSGPRGGSEAFF.

The chain links TRBV9 to TRBJ2-1; D possibly corresponds to TRBD2 (6 bases). The germline CDR1 and CDR2 sequences are SGDLS and YYNGEE. Trimming took off 3 bases at V and 8 bases at J, with 12 bases between the two ends. The CDR3 runs 13 residues. The CDR3 nucleotides are TGTGCCAGCAGCGCCCAGACTAGGGATGAGCAGTTCTTC. It codes for CASSAQTRDEQFF. Complete variable domain (other parts from reference TRBV9 and TRBJ2-1): DSGVTQTPKHLITATGQRVTLRCSPRSGDLSVYWYQQSLDQGLQFLIQYYNGEERAKGNILERFSAQQFPDLHSELNLSSLELGDSALYFCASSAQTRDEQFFGPGTRLTVL.

With regard to this clone: The sample holds other DNA sequences that translate to the same CDR3. V gene TRBV27 combines with J gene TRBJ1-1; D is uncertain. V lost 3 bases and J 1 base, leaving 6 bases between the germline ends. This CDR3 region has 13 residues. The germline V gene has CDR1 MNHEY and CDR2 SMNVEV (reference sequence). The CDR3 sequence: CASSFPGNTEAFF. The DNA of the CDR3 is TGTGCCAGCAGTTTTCCGGGGAACACTGAAGCTTTCTTT.

The J gene is TRBJ2-1, the V gene TRBV2; D unresolved. V lost 3 bases and J 4 bases, leaving 16 bases between the germline ends. The germline gives CDR1 SNHLY, CDR2 FYNNEI. The CDR3 runs to 16 residues. The CDR3 DNA sequence: TGTGCCAGCAGTGATAGATTCACAGACCCTTACAATGAGCAGTTCTTC. Translation: CASSDRFTDPYNEQFF. The variable domain in full, completed from reference TRBV2 and TRBJ2-1, reads EPEVTQTPSHQVTQMGQEVILRCVPISNHLYFYWYRQILGQKVEFLVSFYNNEISEKSEIFDDQFSVERPDGSNFTLKIRSTKLEDSAMYFCASSDRFTDPYNEQFFGPGTRLTVL.